The clone carrying this T cell receptor beta chain was observed a handful of times. These data come from a study of blood T cell repertoires in COVID-19. Study background: Material from acute and convalescent COVID-19 was sourced from the United States, Italy and Spain. In each case, the material was cDNA or gDNA derived from T cells, B-cell-depleted T cells, or PBMCs.

Trimming took off 1 base at V and 5 bases at J, with 11 bases between the two ends. CDR3 length equals 14 residues. Germline V gene lookup returns CDR1 SEHNR and CDR2 FQNEAQ (reference sequence). The authors' processing: For nucleated cells, counts were estimated from reference gene primer amplification. The method was immunoSEQ multiplex PCR; TCRdb's version includes in-frame clones alone and lacks a portion of them. V and J calls and clone size come straight from that table; D and trimming were deduced from the DNA. In the table there are 200,000 to 300,000 clones, 84% of which are singletons. Sequences were obtained from peripheral blood. V is TRBV7-9 and J is TRBJ1-1; weak D call: TRBD1 (5 bases). This sequence originates from a man aged 50-59 years with acute or convalescent COVID-19. The CDR3: CASSLVAGRTEAFF. DNA of the CDR3: TGTGCCAGCAGCTTAGTGGCAGGGCGGACTGAAGCTTTCTTT.